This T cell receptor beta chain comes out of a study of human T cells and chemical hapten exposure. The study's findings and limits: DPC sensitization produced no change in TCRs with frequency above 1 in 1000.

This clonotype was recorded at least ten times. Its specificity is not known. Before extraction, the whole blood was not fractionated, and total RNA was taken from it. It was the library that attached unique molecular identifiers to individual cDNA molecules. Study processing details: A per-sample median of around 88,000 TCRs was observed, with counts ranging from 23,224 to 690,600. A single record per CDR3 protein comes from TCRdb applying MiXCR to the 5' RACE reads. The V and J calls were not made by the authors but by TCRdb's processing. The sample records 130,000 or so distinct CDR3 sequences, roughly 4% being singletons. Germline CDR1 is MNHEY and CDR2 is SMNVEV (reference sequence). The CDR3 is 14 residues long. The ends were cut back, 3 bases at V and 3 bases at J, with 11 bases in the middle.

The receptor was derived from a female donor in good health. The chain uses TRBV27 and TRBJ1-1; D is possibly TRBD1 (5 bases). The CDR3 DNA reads TGTGCCAGCAGTTTCAGGGATCGGGACACTGAAGCTTTCTTT. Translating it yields CASSFRDRDTEAFF.